The clone carrying this T cell receptor (beta chain) occurred a few times. The antigen is not known. The ends were cut back, 5 bases at V and 0 bases at J, with 11 bases in the middle. CDR1 and CDR2 (germline): SGHTA, FQGTGA. This CDR3 has 15 amino acids. Specified time point: persistent/refractory GD, antithyroid drugs over 5 years with positive TRAb. There was RNA extracted from PBMCs, and the TCR library was made from it. These data originate in a study of regulatory T cells in long-lasting Graves disease. Study-wide findings and caveats: Researchers examined only peripheral blood and not thyroid tissue. Newly diagnosed Graves' patients had higher TCR diversity than persistent ones. TRBV28, TRBJ1-2 and TRBJ2-5 were favored in persistent disease.

Libraries of TCR beta came from iRepertoire HTBI primers plus Arm-PCR of CDR3 regions. TCRdb re-analysed the multiplex PCR reads in MiXCR, keeping a single row per CDR3 protein. The sample lists a few hundred thousand distinct CDR3 sequences, approximately 22% occurring once. The sample in question was peripheral blood mononuclear cells (PBMCs), obtained when the disease was refractory, from a patient treated with antithyroid drugs. This TCR was recovered from a female donor with Graves disease. The gene calls are TRBV7-3 and TRBJ2-1; D not resolved. Here the CDR3 reads CASSQTFSSYNEQFF. For the CDR3, the DNA is TGTGCCAGCAGCCAAACGTTTAGCTCCTACAATGAGCAGTTCTTC. The full variable domain, completed using reference TRBV7-3 and TRBJ2-1, is GAGVSQTPSNKVTEKGKYVELRCDPISGHTALYWYRQSLGQGPEFLIYFQGTGAADDSGLPNDRFFAVRPEGSVSTLKIQRTERGDSAVYLCASSQTFSSYNEQFFGPGTRLTVL.